What follows is one T cell receptor (beta chain) and its context. This clonotype came up a few times. What this receptor recognizes is not known. No much larger clone is present one base from it, and per-base qualities are unavailable. The junction shows trimming of 10 bases on V and 1 base on J, plus 17 bases between the germline ends. From the cysteine up to the phenylalanine, the CDR3 has a length of 15 residues. The kept DNA is CDR3 alone, 45 bases in frame from the first base. The germline V gene yields MGHRA for CDR1 and YSYEKL for CDR2. These data originate in a study of T-cell memory formation after mild COVID-19 (dated by TCRdb to the early 2020s). In terms of the full investigation: TCR sequence clusters from the two donors were found to be largely donor specific. T-cell clones expanding and contracting after mild COVID-19 in a couple of donors were tracked by longitudinal TCRalpha and TCRbeta repertoire sequencing. The cohort comprised two young, previously healthy adult volunteers, one female and one male.

The paper's findings and limits, for the study overall: SARS-CoV-2 specificity was not confirmed for the second-wave clones peaking on day 37. Contracting CD4+ clones turned up mainly in the CM and EM memory subsets, whereas EMRA was where CD8+ clones were enriched. The study covered only a couple of mild cases, and larger cohorts including severe cases with pre-infection samples were considered necessary. Some responding clones were found in pre-infection memory, which suggests that pre-existing cross-reactive memory T cells took part in the SARS-CoV-2 response. Clones contracting from day 15 to 85 had balanced CD4/CD8 phenotypes, while a second wave expanding from day 15 to 37 was biased towards CD4+.

PBMCs were isolated by Ficoll-Paque density gradient centrifugation. TCRdb lists the instrument as Illumina NovaSeq 6000. TCRalpha and TCRbeta cDNA libraries were built by 5'RACE with constant-segment primers, adding sample barcodes and unique molecular identifiers. RNA was extracted from every sample with Trizol reagent. Library amplification was performed in two PCR steps, and a second sample barcode and Illumina TruSeq adapters were introduced in the second step. The libraries were sequenced on an Illumina NovaSeq using 2 x 150 bp paired-end reads. The study's own analysis went as follows. Demultiplexing of reads and collapsing into UMI-guided consensus sequences were performed with migec v1.2.7. Using mixcr v2.1.11, UMI consensuses were aligned to TRA and TRB V and J templates and then assembled into clonotypes. Clonotypes were classified as expanded or contracted when called significant by both edgeR and NoisET, with noise models trained on biological replicates. For edgeR calls, the thresholds were a false discovery rate-adjusted p below 0.01 and a log2 fold-change of 1. As an exploratory analysis of dynamics, PCA with hierarchical clustering was applied to max-normalized trajectories of the 1000 most abundant clonotypes. Separately sequenced CD4+ and CD8+ repertoires were used to assign a CD4 or CD8 phenotype to each responding clone. TCRdb reprocessed the public reads (quality trimming at Q25 with fastp, clone calling with MiXCR) and kept in-frame beta chains. Every CDR3 protein is listed once, alongside the most common genes and DNA of its rows. For this entry, the V and J calls and clone size follow TCRdb and not the study's own pipeline. The sample has under 90,000 distinct CDR3 sequences on record, about 14% of them singletons. The ten largest clonotypes hold roughly 33% of the sample.

The sequencing input was PBMCs or a T cell subset sorted from them (not recorded which). The rearranged segments are TRBV4-1 and TRBJ2-1, and possibly TRBD2, on 5 matching bases. The sequence derives from an adult woman who had mild COVID-19 (a few samples of this study predate the infection). The sample titles of this study are shuffled in the database, so cell type and time point are left out; the donor was told from shared clones. The DNA sequence is TGCGCCACCGCGCTCGGGGAGCGGTCCTACAATGAGCAGTTCTTC. Its coded protein is CATALGERSYNEQFF.